Following are 17 T cell receptor beta chains from one sample sequenced in a study of CD8 T cells in Susac syndrome. With random hexamers, reverse transcription was performed on about 0.5 to 1 ug of RNA. Each CDR3 protein gets one entry after TCRdb re-called the immunoSEQ multiplex PCR reads with MiXCR. Here the sample spans roughly 150,000 distinct CDR3 sequences, 95% to 96% being singletons. Sequencing was carried out using CD8+ T cells from PBMCs. Receptors originate from a human donor with multiple sclerosis.

This clonotype has a single count. The chain combines TRBV27 with TRBJ1-6; 9 nucleotides align to TRBD1. Germline lookup yields CDR1 MNHEY and CDR2 SMNVEV (reference sequence). The CDR3 runs to 17 residues. Trimming at V came to 7 bases and at J to 0 bases, leaving 7 bases not matched to a gene. The chain's CDR3 is CASTGDRASSYNSPLHF. The CDR3 DNA sequence: TGTGCCAGCACCGGGGACAGGGCGAGCTCCTATAATTCACCCCTCCACTTT.

This clonotype was seen just once. The J gene is TRBJ2-2, the V gene TRBV9, with unresolved D. Trimming took 3 bases from V and 0 from J, leaving 15 bases between them. Germline values: CDR1 SGDLS, CDR2 YYNGEE. The CDR3 is 17 residues long. CDR3 protein: CASSAPWATANTGELFF. The CDR3 DNA follows: TGTGCCAGCAGCGCTCCCTGGGCCACCGCGAACACCGGGGAGCTGTTTTTT.

The rearrangement links TRBV5-1 to TRBJ2-7; D gene ambiguous. Germline CDR1 SGHRS, CDR2 YFSETQ. This CDR3 is built from 11 residues. V was pared by 4 bases and J by 6 bases, with 8 bases between. In DNA form, the CDR3 reads TGCGCCAGCAGCACCCCGGGCGAGCAGTACTTC. This gives the protein CASSTPGEQYF.

The CDR3 DNA reads TGCAGCGCCAGGGGGGACAGACCTGAAGCTTTCTTT. Protein: CSARGDRPEAFF. V usage is TRBV29-1 and J usage is TRBJ1-1; 7 positions match TRBD1. The junction had 8 bases not matched to a gene; V was cut back by 7 bases and J by 6 bases. The CDR3 totals 12 residues. Germline V CDR1 and CDR2: SQVTM, ANQGSEA.

The chain recombines TRBV4-1 with TRBJ2-1, with TRBD2 identical over 7 bases. The V gene end was trimmed by 4 bases and the J gene end by 4 bases; junction bases not matched to a gene: 1. Germline CDR1 reads MGHRA; CDR2 reads YSYEKL. This CDR3 is built from 13 residues. Here the CDR3 reads CASSREGYNEQFF. The CDR3 DNA follows: TGCGCCAGCAGCCGGGAGGGGTACAATGAGCAGTTCTTC.

The chain uses TRBV14 and TRBJ2-1; D is ambiguous. Germline V CDR1 and CDR2: SGHDN, FVKESK. The CDR3 runs to 11 residues. V dropped 1 base and J dropped 15 bases, with 10 bases sitting between them. CDR3 sequence (DNA): TGTGCCAGCAGCCAAGGCCATGATGCGTTCTTC. Translated: CASSQGHDAFF.

The chain employs TRBV30 and TRBJ2-2; D might be TRBD1 (6 bases). The germline V gene has CDR1 GTSNPN and CDR2 SVGIG (reference sequence). Trimming took off 1 base at V and 2 bases at J, with 8 bases between the two ends. This CDR3 comprises 14 residues. The CDR3 nucleotides are TGTGCCTGGAGTGGGACAGTCAACACCGGGGAGCTGTTTTTT. This codes for CAWSGTVNTGELFF.

V is TRBV12-3 or TRBV12-4 and J is TRBJ1-5; no firm D call. The CDR3 has 15 amino acids. Trimming shortened V by 1 base and J by 2 bases, and 9 bases separated the two germline ends. CDR3: CASSLEGMGNQPQHF. CDR3 nucleotides: TGTGCCAGCAGTTTAGAAGGGATGGGCAATCAGCCCCAGCATTTT.

V gene TRBV2 combines with J gene TRBJ2-1, with 11 bases fitting TRBD2. This CDR3 contains 15 residues. V shed 4 bases, J shed 9 bases, and the junction held 8 bases outside the gene matches. Looked up from germline, CDR1 is SNHLY and CDR2 is FYNNEI. DNA of the CDR3: TGTGCCAGCAGTGTACCTAGCGGGGGGTCACGTGAGCAGTTCTTC. Protein product: CASSVPSGGSREQFF.

The CDR3 DNA is TGTGCCAGTACCACGGGGGGCAGGGGCTCCGAGACCCAGTACTTC. As protein: CASTTGGRGSETQYF. The J gene is TRBJ2-5, the V gene TRBV19; perhaps TRBD2 as D (7 bases). Germline CDR1 LNHDA, CDR2 SQIVND (reference sequence). This CDR3 comprises 15 residues. V dropped 7 bases and J dropped 5 bases, with 20 bases sitting between them.

This clonotype occurred once. The CDR3 coding sequence is TGTGCCAGCAGCTTGGGCCCTTTCCCCTACGAGCAGTACGTC. Its protein is CASSLGPFPYEQYV. The chain uses TRBV7-9 and TRBJ2-7, with no clear D. Trimming stripped 3 bases from V and 2 bases from J, with 11 bases between. The CDR3 has 14 residues. Germline V gene lookup returns CDR1 SEHNR and CDR2 FQNEAQ (reference sequence).

This chain joins TRBV27 and TRBJ1-4; TRBD1 is a possible D gene (6 bases). CDR3 length equals 17 residues. Trimming left V 5 bases short and J 2 bases short, with 18 bases between. CDR1 MNHEY and CDR2 SMNVEV come from the germline V gene (reference sequence). CDR3 residues: CASSTTRWTATNEKLFF. The CDR3 bases are TGTGCCAGCAGTACGACTCGTTGGACAGCTACTAATGAAAAACTGTTTTTT.

This clonotype was seen only once. This chain joins TRBV15 and TRBJ2-2, with D uncertain. Germline CDR1 LNHNV, CDR2 YYDKDF (reference sequence). The CDR3 is 15 amino acids. V lost 4 bases, J lost 5 bases, and 14 bases lay in between. This CDR3 reads CATSNRRLGTGELFF. The DNA for the CDR3 is TGTGCCACCAGCAACCGGCGCCTCGGTACCGGGGAGCTGTTTTTT.

The chain couples TRBV29-1 to TRBJ2-7; TRBD1 or TRBD2 may be the D gene (5 bases each). Trimming pared 2 bases from V and 3 bases from J, leaving 14 bases between. In germline, CDR1 is SQVTM, CDR2 ANQGSEA. This CDR3 has 14 residues. DNA of the CDR3: TGCAGCGTTGAACTTGTGGGGGAAGGCTACGAGCAGTACTTC. Its protein is CSVELVGEGYEQYF.

In this sample, this clonotype turned up once. The chain's CDR3 is CSARTGSRNEQYF. The CDR3 bases are TGCAGTGCCCGGACAGGGTCTCGGAACGAGCAGTACTTC. This rearrangement joins TRBV20-1 to TRBJ2-7; TRBD1 aligns across 8 bases. The CDR3 consists of 13 residues. The germline CDR1 and CDR2 sequences are DFQATT and SNEGSKA (reference sequence). With V trimmed by 6 bases and J by 5 bases, 9 bases remained unmatched.

The chain carries TRBV13 and TRBJ2-5, with 7 nucleotides matching TRBD1. The CDR3 totals 15 residues. Germline values: CDR1 PRHDT, CDR2 FYEKMQ (reference sequence). J was trimmed by 1 base and V by 4 bases; bases with no gene match: 6. The CDR3 loop reads CASSSRRQGQETQYF. The CDR3 nucleotides are TGTGCCAGCAGCTCACGCCGACAGGGCCAAGAGACCCAGTACTTC.

This chain connects TRBV20-1 to TRBJ2-7; D gene unclear. V was trimmed by 6 bases and J by 7 bases, leaving 10 bases between them. Germline V CDR1 and CDR2: DFQATT, SNEGSKA (reference sequence). The CDR3 consists of 10 residues. The CDR3 sequence: CSAVLGEQYF. The CDR3 DNA reads TGCAGTGCGGTGTTGGGTGAGCAGTACTTC.